This TCR beta chain stems from a study of patients and donors after allogeneic stem cell transplantation. TCRdb used MiXCR to reprocess the RT-PCR reads, holding one entry per CDR3 protein. The profile covers approximately 140,000 distinct CDR3 sequences, with over 30% appearing a single time and around 50% taken by the ten largest. The CDR3 has 16 amino acids. V lost 0 bases to trimming and J lost 7 bases; unmatched junction nucleotides: 8. Looked up from germline, CDR1 is SGHRS and CDR2 is YFSETQ. The sample holds a few counts of this clonotype. The receptor comes from a human donor who was either an allogeneic HSCT recipient or a stem cell or donor lymphocyte infusion donor (not recorded which). It is not recorded whose cells these are; they may come from a transplant donor. Sequencing was performed on blood, either unsorted or a sorted T cell fraction (not recorded which). V usage is TRBV5-1 and J usage is TRBJ1-4; 8 nucleotides match TRBD1. The CDR3 region has the DNA TGCGCCAGCAGCTTGGATGGGGACAGGATAATTGAAAAACTGTTTTTT. Translating it yields CASSLDGDRIIEKLFF.